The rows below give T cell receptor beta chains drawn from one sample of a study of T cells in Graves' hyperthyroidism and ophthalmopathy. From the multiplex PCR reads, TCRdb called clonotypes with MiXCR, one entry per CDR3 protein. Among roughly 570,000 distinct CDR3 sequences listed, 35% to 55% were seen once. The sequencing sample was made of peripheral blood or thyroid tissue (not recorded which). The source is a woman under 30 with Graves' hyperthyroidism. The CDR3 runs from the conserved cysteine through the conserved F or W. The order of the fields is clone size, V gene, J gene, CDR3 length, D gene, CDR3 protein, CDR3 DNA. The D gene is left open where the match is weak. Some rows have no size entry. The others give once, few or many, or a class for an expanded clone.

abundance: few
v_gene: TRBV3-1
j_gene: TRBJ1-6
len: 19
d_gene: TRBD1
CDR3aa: CASSQHRDRTSSYNSPLHF
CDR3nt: TGTGCCAGCAGCCAACACCGGGACAGGACCAGCTCCTATAATTCACCCCTCCACTTT

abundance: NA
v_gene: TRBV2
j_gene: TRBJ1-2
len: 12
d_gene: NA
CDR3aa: CASLQPNYGYTF
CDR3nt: TGTGCTAGTCTTCAGCCTAACTATGGCTACACCTTC

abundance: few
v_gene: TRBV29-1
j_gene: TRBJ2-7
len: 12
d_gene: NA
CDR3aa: CSVGQGRDEQYF
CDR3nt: TGCAGCGTAGGGCAGGGACGAGACGAGCAGTACTTC

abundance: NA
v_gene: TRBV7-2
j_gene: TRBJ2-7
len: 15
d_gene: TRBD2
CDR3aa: CASSPRSGIRYEQYF
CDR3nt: TGTGCCAGCAGCCCTAGGAGCGGGATTCGTTACGAGCAGTACTTC

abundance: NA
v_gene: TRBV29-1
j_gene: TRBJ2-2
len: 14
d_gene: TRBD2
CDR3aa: CSVEDGGGTGELFF
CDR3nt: TGCAGCGTTGAAGATGGGGGAGGGACCGGGGAGCTGTTTTTT

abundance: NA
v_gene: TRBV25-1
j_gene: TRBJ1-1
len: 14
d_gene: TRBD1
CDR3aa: CASSAGGGGTEAFF
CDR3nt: TGTGCCAGCAGTGCAGGGGGAGGAGGCACTGAAGCTTTCTTT

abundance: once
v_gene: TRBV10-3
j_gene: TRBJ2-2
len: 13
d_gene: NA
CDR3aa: CAISEPPSGELFF
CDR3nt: TGTGCCATCAGTGAGCCCCCCTCCGGGGAGCTGTTTTTT

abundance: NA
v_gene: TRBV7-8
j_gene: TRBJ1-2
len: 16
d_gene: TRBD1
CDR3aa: CASSLPGQGAHYGYTF
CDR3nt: TGTGCCAGCAGCTTACCGGGACAGGGGGCACACTATGGCTACACCTTC

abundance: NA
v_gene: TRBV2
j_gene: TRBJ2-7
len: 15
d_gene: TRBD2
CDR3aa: CASRPRDGTSYEQYF
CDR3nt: TGTGCCAGCAGGCCTAGGGACGGGACTAGCTACGAGCAGTACTTC

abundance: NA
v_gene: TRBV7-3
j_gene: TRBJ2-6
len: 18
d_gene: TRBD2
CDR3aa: CASSSIVLAGVRGNVLTF
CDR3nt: TGTGCCAGCAGCTCGATCGTACTAGCGGGAGTGAGGGGCAACGTCCTGACTTTC

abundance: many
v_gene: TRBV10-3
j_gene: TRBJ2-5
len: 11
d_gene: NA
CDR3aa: CAISDGETQYF
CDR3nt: TGTGCCATCAGTGATGGAGAGACCCAGTACTTC

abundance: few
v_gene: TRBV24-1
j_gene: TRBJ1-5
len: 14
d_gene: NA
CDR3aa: CARDRQNWGQPQHF
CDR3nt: TGTGCTAGAGACCGACAAAACTGGGGTCAGCCCCAGCATTTT

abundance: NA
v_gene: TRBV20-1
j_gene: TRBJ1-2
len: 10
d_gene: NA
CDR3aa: CSFGGAGYTF
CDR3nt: TGCAGTTTCGGAGGGGCTGGTTACACCTTC

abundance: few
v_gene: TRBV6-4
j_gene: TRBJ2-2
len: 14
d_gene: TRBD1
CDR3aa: CASRGTGMTGELFF
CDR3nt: TGTGCCAGCAGAGGGACAGGGATGACCGGGGAGCTGTTTTTT

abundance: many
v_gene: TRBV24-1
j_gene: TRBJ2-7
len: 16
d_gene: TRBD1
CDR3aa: CATSDTRDRGIYEQYF
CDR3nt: TGTGCCACCAGTGATACCCGGGACAGGGGAATTTACGAGCAGTACTTC

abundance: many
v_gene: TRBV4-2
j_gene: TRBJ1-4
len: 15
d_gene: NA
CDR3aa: CASSQDGATNEKLFF
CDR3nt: TGTGCCAGCAGCCAAGATGGGGCAACTAATGAAAAACTGTTTTTT

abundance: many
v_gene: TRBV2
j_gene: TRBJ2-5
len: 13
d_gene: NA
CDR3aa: CASQQDLQETQYF
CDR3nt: TGTGCTAGCCAGCAGGACTTACAAGAGACCCAGTACTTC

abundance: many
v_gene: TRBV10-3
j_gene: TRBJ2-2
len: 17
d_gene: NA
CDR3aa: CAISDRGQRANTGELFF
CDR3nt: TGTGCCATCAGTGACCGAGGACAGCGCGCGAACACCGGGGAGCTGTTTTTT

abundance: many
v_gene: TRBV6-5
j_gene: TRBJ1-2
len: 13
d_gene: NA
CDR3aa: CASSEGGVYGYTF
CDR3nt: TGTGCCAGCAGTGAGGGGGGCGTATATGGCTACACCTTC

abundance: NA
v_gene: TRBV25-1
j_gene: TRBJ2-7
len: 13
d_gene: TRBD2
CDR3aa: CASRGEGLYEQYF
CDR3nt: TGTGCCAGCCGCGGGGAGGGCCTCTACGAGCAGTACTTC